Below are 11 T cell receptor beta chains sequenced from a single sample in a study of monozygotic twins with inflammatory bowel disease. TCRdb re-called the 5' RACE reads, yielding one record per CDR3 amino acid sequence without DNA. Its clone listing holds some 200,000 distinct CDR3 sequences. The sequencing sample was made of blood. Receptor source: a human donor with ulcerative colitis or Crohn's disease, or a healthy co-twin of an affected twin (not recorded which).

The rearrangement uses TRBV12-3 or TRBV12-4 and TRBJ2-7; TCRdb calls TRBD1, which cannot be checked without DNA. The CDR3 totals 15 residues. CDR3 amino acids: CASSFRAAGQWEQYF.

The chain's CDR3 is CASSLVVGHEQYF. The genes are TRBV5-1 and TRBJ2-7. The CDR3 is 13 amino acids. The germline gives CDR1 SGHRS, CDR2 YFSETQ.

CDR3 loop: CAISESKGLHLNTEAFF. This sequence joins TRBV10-3 and TRBJ1-1. CDR3 size: 17 residues. The V gene's germline CDR1 is ENHRY and CDR2 SYGVKD.

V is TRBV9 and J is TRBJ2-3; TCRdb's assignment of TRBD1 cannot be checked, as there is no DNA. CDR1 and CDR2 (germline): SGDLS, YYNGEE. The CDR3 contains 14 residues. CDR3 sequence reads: CASSVAGARDTQYF.

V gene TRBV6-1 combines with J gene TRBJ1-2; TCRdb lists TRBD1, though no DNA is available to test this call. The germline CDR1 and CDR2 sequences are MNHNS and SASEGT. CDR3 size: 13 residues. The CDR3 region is CASSGGQGYGYTF.

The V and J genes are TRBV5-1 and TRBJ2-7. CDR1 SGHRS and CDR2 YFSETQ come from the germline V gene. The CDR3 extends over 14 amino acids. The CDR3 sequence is CASSSGQGLFEQYF.

CDR3 in amino acids: CASSPRGQGTEAFF. The rearrangement uses TRBV7-9 and TRBJ1-1; TCRdb's assignment of TRBD1 cannot be checked, as there is no DNA. Germline assignment: CDR1 SEHNR and CDR2 FQNEAQ (reference sequence). The CDR3 runs to 14 residues.

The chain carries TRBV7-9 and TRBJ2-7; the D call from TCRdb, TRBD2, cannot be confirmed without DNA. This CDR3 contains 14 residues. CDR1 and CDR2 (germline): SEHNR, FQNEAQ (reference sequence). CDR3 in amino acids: CASSTGLAGDEQYF.

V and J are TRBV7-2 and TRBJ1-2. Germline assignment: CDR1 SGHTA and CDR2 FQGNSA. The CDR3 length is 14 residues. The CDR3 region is CASSPGPRDSGYTF.

CDR3 amino acids: CASSPQTAYGYTF. The rearrangement uses TRBV6-5 and TRBJ1-2; TCRdb returns TRBD1, unconfirmable since there is no DNA. CDR1 MNHEY and CDR2 SVGAGI come from the germline V gene. The CDR3 has 13 residues.

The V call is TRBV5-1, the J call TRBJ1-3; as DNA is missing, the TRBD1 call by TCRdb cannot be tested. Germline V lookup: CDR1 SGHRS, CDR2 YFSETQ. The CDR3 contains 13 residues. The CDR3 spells CASSRGNGNTIYF.